This is a list of T cell receptor beta chains from one sample in a study of blood T cell repertoires in COVID-19. The method was immunoSEQ multiplex PCR; TCRdb's version includes in-frame clones alone and lacks a portion of them. The sample holds 70,000 to 95,000 clones; 80% to 90% are singletons and the top ten take about 12%. Sequencing was done on a sample of peripheral blood. These receptor sequences come from a human donor in a cohort sampled during active COVID-19. Both conserved end residues are part of each CDR3. The D gene is left open where the match is weak. Where a row states a size, it is once, few, many or the class of an expanded clone; other rows omit it.

d_call | j_call | clone_size | v_call | cdr3_aa | cdr3_nt
NA | TRBJ2-5 | NA | TRBV4-1 | CASSQGQEETQYF | TGCGCCAGCAGCCAAGGGCAAGAAGAGACCCAGTACTTC
NA | TRBJ2-5 | NA | TRBV7-9 | CASSFLAGRETQYF | TGTGCCAGCAGCTTTTTAGCAGGGCGAGAGACCCAGTACTTC
TRBD2 | TRBJ2-1 | NA | TRBV10-3 | CAISEGAGGSGGEEQFF | TGTGCCATCAGTGAAGGGGCGGGCGGTAGCGGGGGAGAAGAGCAGTTCTTC
NA | TRBJ1-2 | NA | TRBV6-6 | CASSTRDKRAYGYTF | TGTGCCAGCAGTACCCGGGACAAGAGGGCCTATGGCTACACCTTC
NA | TRBJ1-2 | NA | TRBV6-6 | CASSYSAGNGYTF | TGTGCCAGCAGTTACTCGGCAGGGAATGGCTACACCTTC
NA | TRBJ2-3 | NA | TRBV6-1 | CASSGRAGSGSTDTQYF | TGTGCCAGCAGTGGCAGAGCTGGATCCGGGAGCACAGATACGCAGTATTTT
TRBD2 | TRBJ2-5 | NA | TRBV7-2 | CASSLAPGGSQETQYF | TGTGCCAGCAGCTTAGCGCCGGGGGGGTCCCAAGAGACCCAGTACTTC
TRBD2 | TRBJ2-7 | NA | TRBV3-1/TRBV3-2 | CASSRHWRGTSYEQYF | TGTGCCAGCAGCCGCCACTGGCGGGGGACCTCCTACGAGCAGTACTTC
TRBD1 | TRBJ2-5 | NA | TRBV5-1 | CASSFFGQGQETQYF | TGCGCCAGCAGCTTCTTTGGACAGGGGCAAGAGACCCAGTACTTC
NA | TRBJ1-1 | once | TRBV24-1 | CATSDFRGIDAFF | TGTGCCACCAGTGATTTCCGGGGGATTGACGCTTTCTTT
NA | TRBJ2-5 | NA | TRBV19 | CASSIIPSRVETQYF | TGTGCCAGTAGTATAATCCCCTCTAGAGTAGAGACCCAGTACTTC
TRBD1 | TRBJ1-2 | NA | TRBV9 | CASSVVGQGQDGYTF | TGTGCCAGCAGCGTAGTCGGACAGGGACAAGATGGCTACACCTTC
NA | TRBJ2-1 | NA | TRBV6-6 | CASSPLDEQFF | TGTGCCAGCAGTCCACTAGATGAGCAGTTCTTC
NA | TRBJ2-3 | NA | TRBV5-6 | CASSFRGVRTDTQYF | TGTGCCAGCAGCTTCCGCGGGGTTCGTACAGATACGCAGTATTTT
NA | TRBJ2-7 | NA | TRBV28 | CASSFRWEQYF | TGTGCCAGCAGTTTCAGATGGGAGCAGTACTTC
NA | TRBJ2-7 | few | TRBV3-1/TRBV3-2 | CASSPAWGGTYEQYF | TGTGCCAGCAGCCCCGCTTGGGGCGGGACCTACGAGCAGTACTTC
NA | TRBJ2-2 | NA | TRBV5-1 | CASRWGGNGELFF | TGCGCCAGCAGGTGGGGAGGAAACGGGGAGCTGTTTTTT
NA | TRBJ1-4 | NA | TRBV7-9 | CASSLWGTGINEKLFF | TGTGCCAGCAGCCTCTGGGGTACAGGGATAAATGAAAAACTGTTTTTT
NA | TRBJ1-1 | NA | TRBV29-1 | CSVRGGATEAFF | TGCAGCGTCCGGGGGGGAGCCACTGAAGCTTTCTTT
NA | TRBJ2-1 | NA | TRBV11-1 | CASSPRAGAYNEQFF | TGTGCCAGCAGCCCTCGGGCGGGGGCTTACAATGAGCAGTTCTTC
NA | TRBJ2-5 | NA | TRBV7-3 | CASSLMGPSAQETQYF | TGTGCCAGCAGCTTAATGGGTCCTAGCGCACAAGAGACCCAGTACTTC
NA | TRBJ2-7 | few | TRBV9 | CASSVGGSGDYEQYF | TGTGCCAGCAGCGTAGGGGGAAGCGGCGACTACGAGCAGTACTTC
NA | TRBJ1-2 | NA | TRBV6-2/TRBV6-3 | CASSSSQRTARGYTF | TGTGCCAGCAGTTCATCCCAGAGGACAGCTCGGGGCTACACCTTC
NA | TRBJ1-1 | NA | TRBV6-5 | CASRRQLNTEAFF | TGTGCCAGCAGGCGACAGCTTAACACTGAAGCTTTCTTT
NA | TRBJ2-3 | NA | TRBV28 | CASSFLSGTDTQYF | TGTGCCAGCAGTTTTTTGTCCGGGACAGATACGCAGTATTTT
NA | TRBJ1-5 | NA | TRBV6-5 | CASSAGRVNQPQHF | TGTGCCAGCTCGGCAGGTAGAGTCAATCAGCCCCAGCATTTT
NA | TRBJ2-7 | NA | TRBV2 | CASSPYYEQYF | TGTGCCAGCAGTCCTTACTACGAGCAGTACTTC
NA | TRBJ1-1 | once | TRBV30 | CAWHRDWNTEAFF | TGTGCCTGGCACAGAGATTGGAACACTGAAGCTTTCTTT
TRBD1 | TRBJ1-1 | NA | TRBV28 | CASSRYRGRGAFF | TGTGCCAGCAGTCGTTACAGGGGGCGCGGAGCTTTCTTT
NA | TRBJ1-2 | NA | TRBV6-6 | CASSFPGTTGYTF | TGTGCCAGCAGTTTCCCCGGGACTACAGGCTACACCTTC
NA | TRBJ1-6 | NA | TRBV28 | CASSPGPAAYNSPLHF | TGTGCCAGCAGCCCAGGGCCTGCTGCCTATAATTCACCCCTCCACTTT
TRBD1 | TRBJ2-7 | once | TRBV6-5 | CASMKGGQGPYEQYF | TGTGCCAGCATGAAAGGGGGACAGGGCCCCTACGAGCAGTACTTC
NA | TRBJ2-3 | NA | TRBV7-3 | CASSLSYLDTDTQYF | TGTGCCAGCAGCTTATCCTACCTTGACACAGATACGCAGTATTTT
NA | TRBJ2-2 | NA | TRBV25-1 | CASSENFGTGELFF | TGTGCCAGCAGTGAAAATTTCGGCACCGGGGAGCTGTTTTTT
NA | TRBJ1-5 | NA | TRBV21-1 | CASIEGTGYQPQHF | TGTGCCAGCATCGAAGGGACAGGGTATCAGCCCCAGCATTTT
TRBD1 | TRBJ2-1 | NA | TRBV5-1 | CASNRDSAYNEQFF | TGCGCCAGCAACCGGGACAGCGCCTACAATGAGCAGTTCTTC
NA | TRBJ1-1 | once | TRBV19 | CASSPWEPNTEAFF | TGTGCCAGTAGCCCGTGGGAGCCGAACACTGAAGCTTTCTTT
NA | TRBJ1-3 | NA | TRBV7-3 | CASARNSGNTIYF | TGTGCCAGCGCCAGGAACTCTGGAAACACCATATATTTT
NA | TRBJ1-6 | NA | TRBV2 | CASSERKHSPLHF | TGTGCCAGCAGTGAGCGAAAACATTCACCCCTCCACTTT
TRBD1 | TRBJ1-2 | NA | TRBV5-1 | CASSQGHGYGYTF | TGCGCCAGCTCACAGGGGCACGGCTATGGCTACACCTTC
TRBD2 | TRBJ2-2 | medium-sized | TRBV6-4 | CASSDSIDSSGENTGELFF | TGTGCCAGCAGTGACTCTATAGACTCAAGCGGGGAGAACACCGGGGAGCTGTTTTTT
TRBD1 | TRBJ1-1 | NA | TRBV2 | CASSLQGGNTEAFF | TGTGCCAGCAGTTTACAGGGGGGGAACACTGAAGCTTTCTTT
NA | TRBJ2-2 | NA | TRBV5-1 | CASSWGDDRTTGELFF | TGCGCCAGCAGCTGGGGGGACGACAGAACAACCGGGGAGCTGTTTTTT
TRBD1 | TRBJ1-4 | NA | TRBV2 | CASRDRAVKLFF | TGTGCCAGCAGAGACAGGGCGGTGAAACTGTTTTTT
NA | TRBJ1-1 | NA | TRBV5-1 | CASSLVEGSRFEAFF | TGCGCCAGCAGCTTAGTGGAGGGGTCCCGTTTTGAAGCTTTCTTT
TRBD1 | TRBJ1-6 | many | TRBV5-8 | CASRPTGTGQYLHF | TGTGCCAGCAGGCCAACCGGGACAGGCCAATATCTCCACTTT
NA | TRBJ1-1 | NA | TRBV3-1/TRBV3-2 | CASSQFMRQKKNTEAFF | TGTGCCAGCAGCCAGTTCATGAGGCAAAAGAAGAACACTGAAGCTTTCTTT
TRBD1 | TRBJ1-4 | NA | TRBV19 | CASKGRGSEKLFF | TGTGCCAGTAAGGGCAGGGGGAGTGAAAAACTGTTTTTT
TRBD1 | TRBJ1-4 | NA | TRBV5-5 | CASSEGTGLLNEKLFF | TGTGCCAGCAGCGAAGGGACAGGCCTCCTTAATGAAAAACTGTTTTTT
TRBD1 | TRBJ1-5 | once | TRBV7-9 | CASSHGQGLGNQPQHF | TGTGCCAGCAGCCACGGACAGGGCCTGGGGAATCAGCCCCAGCATTTT
TRBD1 | TRBJ2-7 | NA | TRBV28 | CASRTGGVEQQYF | TGTGCCAGCAGGACAGGGGGCGTCGAACAGCAGTACTTC
TRBD1 | TRBJ1-5 | NA | TRBV5-1 | CASSQDRDSNQPQHF | TGCGCCAGCAGCCAGGACAGGGACAGCAATCAGCCCCAGCATTTT
TRBD1 | TRBJ1-2 | NA | TRBV5-1 | CASSVGTANYGYTF | TGCGCCAGCAGCGTCGGGACAGCTAACTATGGCTACACCTTC
NA | TRBJ2-5 | NA | TRBV7-2 | CASSFGLAHETQYF | TGTGCCAGCAGCTTTGGTCTAGCCCACGAGACCCAGTACTTC